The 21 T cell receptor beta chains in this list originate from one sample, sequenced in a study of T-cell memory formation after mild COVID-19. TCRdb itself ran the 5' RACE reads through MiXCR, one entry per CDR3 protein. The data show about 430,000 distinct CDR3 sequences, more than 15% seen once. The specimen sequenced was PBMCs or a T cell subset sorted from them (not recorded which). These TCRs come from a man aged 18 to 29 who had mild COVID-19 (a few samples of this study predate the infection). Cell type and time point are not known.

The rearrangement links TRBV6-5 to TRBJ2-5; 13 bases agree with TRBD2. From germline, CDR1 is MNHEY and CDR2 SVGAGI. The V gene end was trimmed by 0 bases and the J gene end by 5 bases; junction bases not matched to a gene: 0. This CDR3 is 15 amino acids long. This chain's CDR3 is CASSYSGLAGETQYF. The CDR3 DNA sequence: TGTGCCAGCAGTTACTCGGGACTAGCGGGGGAGACCCAGTACTTC.

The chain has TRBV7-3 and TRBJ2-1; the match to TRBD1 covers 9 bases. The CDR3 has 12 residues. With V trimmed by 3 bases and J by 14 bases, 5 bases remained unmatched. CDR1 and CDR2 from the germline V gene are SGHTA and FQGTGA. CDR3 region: CASSLGQGKKFF. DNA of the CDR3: TGTGCCAGCAGCTTGGGACAGGGTAAGAAGTTCTTC.

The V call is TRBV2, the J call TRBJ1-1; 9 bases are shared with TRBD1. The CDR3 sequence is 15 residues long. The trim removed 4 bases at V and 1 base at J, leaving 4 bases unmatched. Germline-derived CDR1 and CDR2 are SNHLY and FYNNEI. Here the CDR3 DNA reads TGTGCCAGCAGTGGCGGACAGGGGTGGAACACTGAAGCTTTCTTT. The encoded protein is CASSGGQGWNTEAFF.

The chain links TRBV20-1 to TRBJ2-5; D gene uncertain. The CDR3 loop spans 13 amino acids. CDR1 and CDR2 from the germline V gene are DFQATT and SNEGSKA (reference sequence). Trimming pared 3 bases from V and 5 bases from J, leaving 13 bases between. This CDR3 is CSASGASIETQYF. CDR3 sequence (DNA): TGCAGTGCTAGTGGAGCTAGTATCGAGACCCAGTACTTC.

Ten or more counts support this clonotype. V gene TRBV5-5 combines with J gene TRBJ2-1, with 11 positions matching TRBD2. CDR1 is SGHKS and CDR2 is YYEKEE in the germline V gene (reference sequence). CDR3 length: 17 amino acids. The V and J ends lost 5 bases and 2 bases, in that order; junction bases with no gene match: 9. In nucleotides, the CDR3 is TGTGCCAGCAGTCCCCGCCTAGCGGGGGGCGCCTACAATGAGCAGTTCTTC. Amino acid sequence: CASSPRLAGGAYNEQFF.

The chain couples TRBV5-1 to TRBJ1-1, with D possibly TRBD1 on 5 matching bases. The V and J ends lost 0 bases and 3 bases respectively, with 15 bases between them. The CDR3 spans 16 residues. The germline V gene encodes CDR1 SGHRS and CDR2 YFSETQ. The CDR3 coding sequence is TGCGCCAGCAGCTTGGAACCATCGGGGGTAGACACTGAAGCTTTCTTT. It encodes CASSLEPSGVDTEAFF. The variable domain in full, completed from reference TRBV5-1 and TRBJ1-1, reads KAGVTQTPRYLIKTRGQQVTLSCSPISGHRSVSWYQQTPGQGLQFLFEYFSETQRNKGNFPGRFSGRQFSNSRSEMNVSTLELGDSALYLCASSLEPSGVDTEAFFGQGTRLTVV.

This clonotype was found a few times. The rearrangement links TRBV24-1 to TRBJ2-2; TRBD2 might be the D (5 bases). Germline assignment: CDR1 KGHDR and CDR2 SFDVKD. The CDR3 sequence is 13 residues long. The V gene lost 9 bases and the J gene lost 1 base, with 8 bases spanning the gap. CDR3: CATELENTGELFF. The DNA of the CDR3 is TGTGCCACCGAACTAGAGAACACCGGGGAGCTGTTTTTT.

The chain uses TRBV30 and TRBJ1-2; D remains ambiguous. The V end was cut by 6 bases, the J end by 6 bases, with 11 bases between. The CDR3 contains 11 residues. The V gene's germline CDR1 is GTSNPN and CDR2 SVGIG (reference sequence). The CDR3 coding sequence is TGTGCCTGCGAGGGAGGGAATGGCTACACCTTC. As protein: CACEGGNGYTF.

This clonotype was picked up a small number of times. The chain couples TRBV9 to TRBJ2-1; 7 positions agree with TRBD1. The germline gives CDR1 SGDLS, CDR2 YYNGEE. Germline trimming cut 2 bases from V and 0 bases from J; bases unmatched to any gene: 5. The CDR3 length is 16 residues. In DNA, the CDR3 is TGTGCCAGCAGCGTCTTGGGACAGAGCTCCTACAATGAGCAGTTCTTC. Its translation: CASSVLGQSSYNEQFF.

The CDR3 reads CASSSPGRLRPGELFF. CDR3 nucleotides: TGTGCCAGCAGCTCTCCGGGTCGCCTTAGGCCCGGGGAGCTGTTTTTT. The chain has TRBV7-2 and TRBJ2-2; D is unresolved. The V and J ends lost 4 bases and 6 bases respectively, with 18 bases between them. The germline V gene encodes CDR1 SGHTA and CDR2 FQGNSA. The CDR3 runs 16 residues.

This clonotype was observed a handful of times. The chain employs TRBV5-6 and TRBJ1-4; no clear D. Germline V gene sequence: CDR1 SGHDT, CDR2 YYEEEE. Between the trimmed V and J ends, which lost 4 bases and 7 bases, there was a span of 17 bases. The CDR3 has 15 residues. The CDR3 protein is CASSAIPGPGEKLFF. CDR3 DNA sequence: TGTGCCAGCAGCGCGATTCCGGGCCCCGGTGAAAAACTGTTTTTT.

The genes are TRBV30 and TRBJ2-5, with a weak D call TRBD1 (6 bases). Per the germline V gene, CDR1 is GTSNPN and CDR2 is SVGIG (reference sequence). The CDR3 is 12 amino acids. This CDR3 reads CAGTQDSETQYF. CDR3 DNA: TGTGCTGGGACACAGGACTCCGAGACCCAGTACTTC.

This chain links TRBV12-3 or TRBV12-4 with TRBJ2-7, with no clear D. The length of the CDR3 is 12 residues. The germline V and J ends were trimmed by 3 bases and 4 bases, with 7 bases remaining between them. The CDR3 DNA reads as TGTGCCAGCAGTTTTATGGGGTACGAGCAGTACTTC. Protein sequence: CASSFMGYEQYF.

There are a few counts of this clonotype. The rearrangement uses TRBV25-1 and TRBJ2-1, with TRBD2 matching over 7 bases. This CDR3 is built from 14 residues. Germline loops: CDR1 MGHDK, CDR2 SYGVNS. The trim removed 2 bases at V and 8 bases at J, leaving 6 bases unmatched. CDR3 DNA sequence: TGTGCCAGCAGTGAACTCAGGGCGGGGGATGAGCAGTTCTTC. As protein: CASSELRAGDEQFF.

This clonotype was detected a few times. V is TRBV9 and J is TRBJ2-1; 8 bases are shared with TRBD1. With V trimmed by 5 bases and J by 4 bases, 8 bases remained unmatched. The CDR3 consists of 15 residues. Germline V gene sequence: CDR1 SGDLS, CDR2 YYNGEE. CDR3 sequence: CASSGDRSGYNEQFF. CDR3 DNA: TGTGCCAGCAGTGGGGACAGGTCAGGATACAATGAGCAGTTCTTC.

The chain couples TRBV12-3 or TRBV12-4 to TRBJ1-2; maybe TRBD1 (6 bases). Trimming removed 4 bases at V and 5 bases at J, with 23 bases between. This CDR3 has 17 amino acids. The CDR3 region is CASSSTRSRGRLYGYTF. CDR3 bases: TGTGCCAGCAGTTCTACTCGGAGCAGGGGACGCCTTTATGGCTACACCTTC.

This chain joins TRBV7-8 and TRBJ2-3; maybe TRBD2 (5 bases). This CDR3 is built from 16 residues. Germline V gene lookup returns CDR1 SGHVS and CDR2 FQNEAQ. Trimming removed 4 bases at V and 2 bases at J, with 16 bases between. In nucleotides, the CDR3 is TGTGCCAGCAGCTCTAGCAGTGGTTATTACACAGATACGCAGTATTTT. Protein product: CASSSSSGYYTDTQYF. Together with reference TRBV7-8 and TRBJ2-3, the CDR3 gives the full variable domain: GAGVSQSPRYKVAKRGQDVALRCDPISGHVSLFWYQQALGQGPEFLTYFQNEAQLDKSGLPSDRFFAERPEGSVSTLKIQRTQQEDSAVYLCASSSSSGYYTDTQYFGPGTRLTVL.

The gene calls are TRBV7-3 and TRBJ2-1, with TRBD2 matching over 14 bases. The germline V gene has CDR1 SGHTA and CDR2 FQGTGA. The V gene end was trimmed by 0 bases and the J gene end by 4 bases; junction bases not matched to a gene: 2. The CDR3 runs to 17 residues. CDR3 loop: CASSLTGTSGGYNEQFF. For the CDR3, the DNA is TGTGCCAGCAGCTTAACCGGGACTAGCGGGGGATACAATGAGCAGTTCTTC.

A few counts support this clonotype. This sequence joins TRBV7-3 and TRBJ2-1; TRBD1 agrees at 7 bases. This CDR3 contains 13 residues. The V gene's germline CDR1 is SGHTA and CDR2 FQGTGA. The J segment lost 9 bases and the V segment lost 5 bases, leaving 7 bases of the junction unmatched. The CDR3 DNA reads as TGTGCCAGCAGCCCCATAGGGGGCAGTGAGCAGTTCTTC. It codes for CASSPIGGSEQFF.

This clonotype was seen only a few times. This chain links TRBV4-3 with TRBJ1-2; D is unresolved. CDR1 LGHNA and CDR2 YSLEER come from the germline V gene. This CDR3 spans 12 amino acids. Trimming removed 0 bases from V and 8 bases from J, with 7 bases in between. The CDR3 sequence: CASSQEGRGYTF. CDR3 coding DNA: TGCGCCAGCAGCCAAGAGGGTAGAGGCTACACCTTC.

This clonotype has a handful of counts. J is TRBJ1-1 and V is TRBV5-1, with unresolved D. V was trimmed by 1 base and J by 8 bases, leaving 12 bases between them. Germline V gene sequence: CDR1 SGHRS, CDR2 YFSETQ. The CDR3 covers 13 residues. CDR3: CASSLTVGREAFF. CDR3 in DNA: TGCGCCAGCAGCTTGACAGTCGGCCGAGAAGCTTTCTTT.